This TCR beta chain came from a study of Graves' ophthalmopathy and Graves' hyperthyroidism. Whole-study context: Upon initial diagnosis and before any treatment, peripheral blood was collected.

What supplied the PBMCs was approximately 10 ml of fresh peripheral blood. As the template, RNA transcripts were used to amplify TCR beta CDR3 regions. First-round RT-PCR relied on HTBI primers, and a second-round multiplex PCR came next. TCRdb passed the multiplex PCR reads through MiXCR, listing each CDR3 protein once. Of 350,000 to 450,000 distinct CDR3 sequences listed, about 17% are singletons. The length of the CDR3 is 14 residues. J was trimmed by 3 bases and V by 6 bases; bases with no gene match: 8. Germline CDR1 and CDR2: PRHDT and FYEKMQ (reference sequence). This clonotype occurred many times.

Source material: peripheral blood. The receptor's source is a woman younger than 35 with Graves' ophthalmopathy. V is TRBV13 and J is TRBJ2-7; 7 nucleotides match TRBD2. DNA of the CDR3: TGTGCCAGCAGTAACGCGGGAGTTTTCTACGAGCAGTACTTC. It yields the protein CASSNAGVFYEQYF.